This TCR beta chain stems from a study of T cell responses to AZD1222 COVID-19 vaccine. This table comes from immunoSEQ multiplex PCR, and its TCRdb copy is limited to in-frame clones, with some not included. The data contain about 84,000 clones, approximately 83% of them seen just once; the ten biggest clones take up 9.5% to 13%. Notes on the study in general: A mostly white British donor set with more females was recruited, and clonal diversity was possibly underestimated. Spike-spanning, vaccine-associated CD4 TCRs were dominant at 160-218 and 743-854. When two AZD1222 doses had been given, Spike-specific TCR breadth and depth rose.

Trimming stripped 3 bases from V and 7 bases from J, with 21 bases between. Germline V lookup: CDR1 LNHDA, CDR2 SQIVND (reference sequence). The CDR3 extends over 16 amino acids. Remarks on this clone: Its target is unknown.

Here the sequenced sample was peripheral blood, taken 28 days after the second AZD1222 dose. The rearrangement uses TRBV19 and TRBJ1-2, with a tentative D call TRBD1 (5 bases). The source is an adult who received the AZD1222 COVID-19 vaccine. CDR3 DNA: TGTGCCAGTAGTATGCCGGGCGAAAGGGGAAGGGGTGGCTACACCTTC. This gives the protein CASSMPGERGRGGYTF.